The 14 T cell receptor beta chains below were found in one sample sequenced in a study of tumor-infiltrating lymphocytes in primary liver carcinoma. Using a constant-region primer together with ProtoScript II reverse transcriptase, TCR beta cDNA was made from roughly 540 ng of total RNA. Modified slightly, ARM-PCR produced TCR beta libraries over three nested multiplex PCR rounds. The first two PCR rounds, around 10 cycles each, used TRBV1-TRBV30 forward primers and a C-beta reverse primer. MiXCR, applied by TCRdb to the multiplex PCR reads, yields one record per CDR3 protein. The sample lists nearly 200,000 distinct CDR3 sequences, roughly 61% occurring once. Germline DNA was also extracted, while the blood RNA originated from unsorted whole blood. Sample: peripheral blood. These receptor sequences come from a woman aged 60-75 years with primary liver carcinoma and hepatitis B virus infection.

To note about this clonotype: This likely comes from a read error, as the CDR3 has no conserved phenylalanine or tryptophan at its end. The chain has TRBV5-1 and TRBJ2-5; the D gene is possibly TRBD1 (6 bases). The CDR3 length is 13 residues. Trimming shortened V by 7 bases and J by 2 bases, and 12 bases separated the two germline ends. Germline assignment: CDR1 SGHRS and CDR2 YFSETQ. The CDR3 bases are TGCGCCAGCTCAGGACAGCCACAAGAGACCCAGTACCTC. Translation: CASSGQPQETQYL.

The chain uses TRBV5-6 and TRBJ2-5; D is perhaps TRBD1 (5 bases). CDR1 and CDR2 (germline): SGHDT, YYEEEE. This CDR3 spans 13 amino acids. V was pared by 8 bases and J by 2 bases, with 13 bases between. This chain's CDR3 is CASRSGKQETQYF. The CDR3 coding sequence is TGTGCCAGTAGATCAGGGAAGCAAGAGACCCAGTACTTC.

About this clonotype itself: The CDR3 ends on some other residue instead of the conserved phenylalanine or tryptophan, so this is likely a read error. This chain joins TRBV4-1 and TRBJ1-4; D unclear. There are 16 residues in the CDR3. From germline, CDR1 is MGHRA and CDR2 YSYEKL. V was shortened by 1 base and J by 0 bases, with 9 bases between the two germline ends. CDR3 amino acids: CASSQAQLTTNEKLFS. The CDR3 DNA sequence: TGCGCCAGCAGCCAAGCTCAGCTAACAACTAATGAAAAACTGTTTTCT.

In its sample, this clonotype was seen many times. V and J are TRBV6-5 and TRBJ2-7; 7 bases match TRBD1. V shed 5 bases and J 7 bases; nucleotides not matched to a gene: 5. Germline lookup yields CDR1 MNHEY and CDR2 SVGAGI. The length of the CDR3 is 12 residues. The CDR3 region is CASSAQGREQYF. The CDR3 nucleotides are TGTGCCAGCAGTGCACAGGGGCGGGAGCAGTACTTC.

In regard to this clonotype: Sequence at one end of the junction differs from germline and may be a read error. The chain carries TRBV6-1 and TRBJ1-2; 8 bases agree with TRBD1. The germline gives CDR1 MNHNS, CDR2 SASEGT. This CDR3 region has 15 residues. The CDR3 sequence: CAGSGGTGTYYGYTF. The CDR3 nucleotides are TGTGCCGGCAGTGGAGGGACAGGAACCTACTATGGCTACACCTTC.

A word on this clonotype: This sequence may be a read error, since a much larger clone differs from it by one base. The CDR3 does not end in the conserved phenylalanine or tryptophan, so this is likely a read error. The chain is built from TRBV6-1 and TRBJ2-5, with a weak D call TRBD2 (6 bases). V was shortened by 1 base and J by 2 bases, with 14 bases between the two germline ends. CDR1 and CDR2 from the germline V gene are MNHNS and SASEGT. This CDR3 has 16 amino acids. The chain's CDR3 is CASSEVLTRSQETQYV. DNA for the CDR3: TGTGCCAGCAGTGAAGTTCTGACTAGGTCACAAGAGACCCAGTACGTC.

A word on this clonotype: A much larger clone differs from this one at a single base, so this may be a read error. This CDR3 fails to terminate in the conserved phenylalanine or tryptophan, so it likely reflects a read error. The chain is built from TRBV29-1 and TRBJ1-1; no firm D call. V was trimmed by 5 bases and J by 5 bases, leaving 15 bases between them. This CDR3 is 13 amino acids long. Germline lookup yields CDR1 SQVTM and CDR2 ANQGSEA. The CDR3, as DNA: TGCAGCGTTTCTGCACTATCTTGGACTGAAGCTTTCTCT. Amino acid sequence: CSVSALSWTEAFS.

This clonotype was found once. The chain has TRBV5-6 and TRBJ2-3; unclear D gene. The assigned J gene may be wrong: the sequence end matches TRBJ1-5 better. There are 15 residues in the CDR3. The germline CDR1 and CDR2 sequences are SGHDT and YYEEEE. CDR3 DNA sequence: TGTGCCAGCAGCTTGGAGGGAGGTGGCACAGATATGCAGCATTTT. It yields the protein CASSLEGGGTDMQHF.

This clonotype was recorded at least ten times. V usage is TRBV7-8 and J usage is TRBJ2-3; D may be TRBD2 (5 bases). The V gene's germline CDR1 is SGHVS and CDR2 FQNEAQ. V lost 0 bases, J lost 0 bases, and 13 bases lay in between. CDR3 length: 17 residues. The CDR3 DNA sequence: TGTGCCAGCAGCTTAGCACTTCAGAGGACTAGCACAGATACGCAGTATTTT. Translated, it gives CASSLALQRTSTDTQYF.

For this clonotype: Mismatch with germline at one junction end may stem from a read error. The chain is built from TRBV11-2 and TRBJ2-1, with a weak D call TRBD2 (5 bases). The CDR3 extends over 11 amino acids. The germline V gene has CDR1 SGHAT and CDR2 FQNNGV. The CDR3 sequence is CGSGLDGSPFF. The DNA of the CDR3 is TGTGGCAGCGGCTTAGATGGGTCCCCGTTCTTC. Full variable domain (outside the CDR3, taken from reference TRBV11-2 and TRBJ2-1): EAGVAQSPRYKIIEKRQSVAFWCNPISGHATLYWYQQILGQGPKLLIQFQNNGVVDDSQLPKDRFSAERLKGVDSTLKIQPAKLEDSAVYLCGSGLDGSPFFGPGTRLTVL.

As concerns this clonotype: The CDR3 does not close with the conserved phenylalanine or tryptophan, likely indicating a read error. This chain connects TRBV12-3 or TRBV12-4 to TRBJ2-7, with 7 bases identical to TRBD2. This CDR3 has 18 amino acids. CDR3 sequence: CANSVGAGRQRGAYEQYL. CDR3 nucleotide sequence: TGTGCCAACAGTGTAGGGGCTGGGAGGCAACGGGGGGCCTACGAGCAGTACCTC.

Ten or more counts support this clonotype. The CDR3 is CASSLIRGERAGGELFF. CDR3 in DNA: TGTGCCAGCAGCTTAATTCGCGGTGAACGTGCCGGGGGGGAGCTGTTTTTT. The rearrangement joins TRBV11-2 to TRBJ2-2; D not resolved. The length of the CDR3 is 17 residues. The germline V gene encodes CDR1 SGHAT and CDR2 FQNNGV. Trimming took 2 bases from V and 8 from J, leaving 21 bases between them.

On this clonotype: Germline is not matched at one junction end, which may reflect a read error. The chain has TRBV11-2 and TRBJ1-3; D remains ambiguous. Germline V gives CDR1 SGHAT, CDR2 FQNNGV. The length of the CDR3 is 21 residues. The CDR3 is CASSETEGSFTSPISGSTIYF. CDR3 nucleotides: TGTGCCAGCAGCGAGACTGAGGGTTCCTTCACCTCCCCCATCTCTGGAAGCACCATATATTTT. Together with reference TRBV11-2 and TRBJ1-3, the CDR3 gives the full variable domain: EAGVAQSPRYKIIEKRQSVAFWCNPISGHATLYWYQQILGQGPKLLIQFQNNGVVDDSQLPKDRFSAERLKGVDSTLKIQPAKLEDSAVYLCASSETEGSFTSPISGSTIYFGEGSWLTVV.

For this clonotype: The junction differs from germline at one of its ends, possibly a read error. This chain joins TRBV12-3 or TRBV12-4 and TRBJ1-2; D remains unclear. The CDR3 sequence is 15 residues long. The CDR3 sequence: CASRPGRRANYGYIF. The CDR3 DNA reads TGTGCCAGCAGACCCGGCAGGAGAGCTAACTATGGCTACATCTTC.